Below, one T cell receptor beta chain is given with its context. This clonotype was observed many times. What antigen it recognizes has not been identified. No clone much larger than this one lies a single base away; base qualities are absent. The data originate from a study of human T cells and chemical hapten exposure (dated by TCRdb to about 2021). Notes on the research overall: For sensitization, 2% DPC in acetone was applied to a roughly 2 cm by roughly 2 cm area of upper inner arm skin. Twenty-nine alopecia patients provided blood for TCR sequencing at one to four time points (pre-sensitization, 2, 6 and 24 weeks). Throughout the study period of about 25 weeks, patients also received therapeutic DPC doses to the scalp every week. Libraries were pooled for sequencing, and variation in per-sample TCR yields was attributed mainly to small differences in library volumes within the pool. In alopecia patients, the study followed how the peripheral blood TCR repertoire changed in vivo over primary and secondary sensitization to diphenylcyclopropenone (DPC), a hapten. Most of the patients in the cohort were female, and the cohort covered alopecia areata with under or over 50% scalp involvement, alopecia totalis and alopecia universalis. Blood was sampled from patients pre-sensitization (week 0) and at 2, 6 and about 24 weeks after DPC sensitization. Patch tests used Finn chambers with 0.01% DPC on the upper back, scored after 6 days by International Contact Dermatitis Research Group standards.

The library came from RACE. Sequenced using a NextSeq 500. Library preparation attached unique molecular identifiers to individual cDNA molecules for quantitative, reproducible TCR counting. For every blood RNA sample, sequencing covered both the TCR alpha and TCR beta chains. As for how the authors treated the data: Samples had a median of roughly 87,000 TCRs, with a range from roughly 23,224 to 750,000. The Decombinator software suite was used to annotate V, J and CDR3 in the TCR reads. Every sample was subsampled to the same number of TCRs (28,000) for the PS versus PT1 abundance plots. Expanded TCRs were defined as absent before sensitization and observed at least eight times at the 2-week time point. The raw public reads went through TCRdb reprocessing: fastp at Q25, MiXCR clone calling, in-frame beta chains kept. Every distinct CDR3 protein forms one entry, paired with its most common genes and DNA. V and J calls and clone size were set by TCRdb, not the authors. The sample yields some 380,000 distinct CDR3 sequences; approximately 4.4% were counted once. The ten top clones hold over 2% of the sample.

Points the paper makes about the study in general: DPC sensitization did not change the number of TCRs with a frequency above 1 in 1000, and there was no evidence of changes in global repertoire structure. Compared with pre-sensitization or healthy control sets, expanded TCRs formed significantly more large CDR3 similarity clusters, which is consistent with antigen-driven responses. Because every patient had alopecia, a presumed autoimmune disease, the patients' immune response might differ from that of healthy individuals. After repeated subsampling, the strength of the expansion versus patch-test correlation and the threshold at which it became significant changed. Patch test score correlated positively with the number of PT1 expanded TCRs, reaching significance at thresholds 8, 16 and 32 but not at 4.

The time point label for this specimen denotes: patch test 1, 2 weeks after DPC sensitization. The meaning of the sample's treatment or condition label: therapeutic diphenylcyclopropenone sensitization with weekly scalp DPC. Blood at each patch-test visit was drawn before the patch test was applied. To be eligible, patients had to be aged 18 to 70, diagnosed with alopecia and judged suitable for DPC therapy, while pregnant patients were excluded. Total RNA was isolated from unfractionated whole blood collected in Tempus Blood RNA tubes. Looking up the germline V gene yields CDR1 SGDLS and CDR2 YYNGEE. At the junction V is shortened by 0 bases and J by 3 bases, with 19 bases in between. The CDR3 holds 19 amino acids from the cysteine to the phenylalanine. Just CDR3 DNA is preserved here, 57 bases in frame from base 1.

The source was whole blood, collected in connection with sensitization to the hapten diphenylcyclopropenone (DPC). The chain was built from TRBV9 and TRBJ2-6; a weak D assignment points to TRBD2 (5 bases agree). This TCR derives from a woman in her 50s with alopecia areata. Some clones in this sample may be carry-over from other donors' samples. The CDR3 amino acid sequence is: CASSVEGRGSLRGANVLTF. The sequenced DNA is TGTGCCAGCAGCGTAGAGGGTCGCGGGTCTCTGCGTGGGGCCAACGTCCTGACTTTC.